The 23 T cell receptor beta chains presented below share a single source sample, sequenced in a study of immune evolution from preneoplasia to lung adenocarcinoma. The method was immunoSEQ multiplex PCR; TCRdb's version includes in-frame clones alone and lacks a portion of them. Here the sample spans thousands of clones, about four fifths being singletons. Sequenced: FFPE adjacent normal lung tissue. These receptors originate from a person aged 65 to 79 with lung adenocarcinoma.

This clone was observed once. The rearrangement joins TRBV11-1 to TRBJ2-4, with D perhaps TRBD2 (5 bases). The germline V and J ends were trimmed by 1 base and 9 bases, with 7 bases remaining between them. This CDR3 is 12 amino acids long. CDR1 and CDR2 (germline): SGHAT, FQDESV (reference sequence). The CDR3 region is CASSLDSVIQYF. The CDR3 region has the DNA TGTGCCAGCAGCTTAGATAGCGTCATTCAGTACTTC.

The chain has TRBV18 and TRBJ1-1; 9 nucleotides align to TRBD1. V shed 4 bases and J 10 bases; nucleotides not matched to a gene: 7. The CDR3 runs 13 residues. Germline CDR1 reads KGHSH; CDR2 reads LQKENI. CDR3 in DNA: TGTGCCAGCTCACTACAGGGGGCCGGGAGAGCTTTCTTT. This codes for CASSLQGAGRAFF.

This chain links TRBV28 with TRBJ2-1, with 7 bases matching TRBD2. The ends lost 10 bases at V and 1 base at J; junction bases unmatched: 7. The CDR3 has 14 residues. Germline V gives CDR1 MDHEN, CDR2 SYDVKM. DNA of the CDR3: TGTGCCACCTACCAAGCGGGGTCCTACAATGAGCAGTTCTTC. Amino acid sequence: CATYQAGSYNEQFF.

This clone was counted once. J is TRBJ2-1 and V is TRBV29-1; D is ambiguous. This CDR3 spans 10 amino acids. Trimming pared 7 bases from V and 7 bases from J, leaving 8 bases between. Germline CDR1 is SQVTM and CDR2 is ANQGSEA. The CDR3 region is CSAVINEQFF. The CDR3 DNA is TGCAGCGCTGTCATAAATGAGCAGTTCTTC.

J is TRBJ2-7 and V is TRBV18; D unresolved. Deletions cut 3 bases from V and 3 bases from J, with 12 bases between. Per germline, CDR1 KGHSH and CDR2 LQKENI. The CDR3 is 14 residues long. The CDR3 DNA sequence: TGTGCCAGCTCACCGTCCAGAACAGACTACGAGCAGTACTTC. It specifies CASSPSRTDYEQYF.

V is TRBV9 and J is TRBJ2-7, with 11 bases that match TRBD2. V shed 0 bases and J 3 bases; nucleotides not matched to a gene: 11. The germline V gene encodes CDR1 SGDLS and CDR2 YYNGEE. CDR3 length: 18 amino acids. The CDR3 protein is CASSVGLGGLAVNYEQYF. CDR3 DNA sequence: TGTGCCAGCAGCGTAGGATTGGGGGGACTAGCGGTAAACTACGAGCAGTACTTC.

The genes are TRBV11-2 and TRBJ2-2; 11 nucleotides match TRBD1. The CDR3 covers 15 residues. Germline V lookup: CDR1 SGHAT, CDR2 FQNNGV. V shed 5 bases and J 4 bases; nucleotides not matched to a gene: 3. CDR3 in DNA: TGTGCCAGCAGCCCCGGGACAGGGGGCACCGGGGAGCTGTTTTTT. Translation: CASSPGTGGTGELFF.

The chain recombines TRBV30 with TRBJ2-3, with TRBD1 matching over 8 bases. Germline V gene lookup returns CDR1 GTSNPN and CDR2 SVGIG (reference sequence). V trimming: 0 bases; J trimming: 5 bases; junction bases outside the gene matches: 10. The CDR3 is 16 residues long. CDR3 in amino acids: CAWSVRGQGWGDTQYF. CDR3 in DNA: TGTGCCTGGAGTGTACGAGGACAGGGTTGGGGAGATACGCAGTATTTT.

This chain joins TRBV10-3 and TRBJ1-5; D is unresolved. This CDR3 region has 13 residues. Germline assignment: CDR1 ENHRY and CDR2 SYGVKD. Trimming left V 0 bases short and J 11 bases short, with 11 bases between. CDR3 DNA: TGTGCCATCAGTGAGTCAGGGTCTCTGGCCCAGCATTTT. As protein: CAISESGSLAQHF.

The chain couples TRBV6-4 to TRBJ1-2; D is perhaps TRBD1 (6 bases). This CDR3 spans 17 amino acids. The V and J ends lost 2 bases and 6 bases respectively, with 22 bases between them. Germline CDR1 is MRHNA and CDR2 is SNTAGT. The CDR3 is CASSDTPDVPDRNGYTF. The CDR3 DNA sequence: TGTGCCAGCAGTGACACCCCCGACGTCCCGGACAGAAATGGCTACACCTTC.

This clone appeared a single time. The chain combines TRBV19 with TRBJ2-1, with 8 bases aligning to TRBD1. Germline V gene data show CDR1 as LNHDA and CDR2 as SQIVND (reference sequence). Unmatched junction bases numbered 12, after V lost 5 bases and J lost 6 bases. The CDR3 covers 16 residues. The CDR3 spells CASSSGRDRWFNEQFF. In DNA form, the CDR3 reads TGTGCCAGTAGTTCGGGACGGGACAGGTGGTTCAATGAGCAGTTCTTC.

This clone was recorded a few times. The chain links TRBV10-2 to TRBJ1-5; D is ambiguous. The CDR3 is 17 residues long. V was cut by 3 bases and J by 0 bases, with 15 bases left in between. The germline CDR1 and CDR2 sequences are WSHSY and SAAADI. CDR3 sequence (DNA): TGCGCCAGCAGTGAACAGCGTGATCCTTTTAGCAATCAGCCCCAGCATTTT. It yields the protein CASSEQRDPFSNQPQHF.

The DNA of the CDR3 is TGTGCCAGCAGTCCACACGGGACAGGGATTAATCAGCCCCAGCATTTT. The encoded protein is CASSPHGTGINQPQHF. The chain carries TRBV28 and TRBJ1-5, with 9 bases fitting TRBD1. Trimming cost V 5 bases and J 4 bases; bases outside gene matches: 9. The length of the CDR3 is 16 residues. Germline loops: CDR1 MDHEN, CDR2 SYDVKM. Full variable domain (remainder filled in from reference TRBV28 and TRBJ1-5): DVKVTQSSRYLVKRTGEKVFLECVQDMDHENMFWYRQDPGLGLRLIYFSYDVKMKEKGDIPEGYSVSREKKERFSLILESASTNQTSMYLCASSPHGTGINQPQHFGDGTRLSIL.

The V call is TRBV18, the J call TRBJ1-2; 7 bases fit TRBD1. V lost 4 bases to trimming and J lost 8 bases; unmatched junction nucleotides: 13. Germline CDR1 reads KGHSH; CDR2 reads LQKENI. The CDR3 loop spans 15 amino acids. The CDR3 reads CASSRTTGQMVGYTF. For the CDR3, the DNA is TGTGCCAGCTCACGCACCACGGGACAGATGGTGGGCTACACCTTC.

The CDR3 DNA follows: TGTGCCAGCAGCGGCCGGACAGGCAATGAGCAGTTCTTC. Translated, it gives CASSGRTGNEQFF. The rearrangement joins TRBV6-1 to TRBJ2-1; 7 bases agree with TRBD1. The V gene end was trimmed by 6 bases and the J gene end by 6 bases; junction bases not matched to a gene: 5. Germline V gene data show CDR1 as MNHNS and CDR2 as SASEGT. The length of the CDR3 is 13 residues.

The V call is TRBV14, the J call TRBJ2-3; D possibly corresponds to TRBD1 (5 bases). The length of the CDR3 is 15 residues. V dropped 3 bases and J dropped 1 base, with 11 bases sitting between them. Germline lookup yields CDR1 SGHDN and CDR2 FVKESK. CDR3: CASSHQGFRTDTQYF. The DNA for the CDR3 is TGTGCCAGCAGCCACCAGGGTTTTCGCACAGATACGCAGTATTTT.

The J gene is TRBJ1-2, the V gene TRBV5-5; no reliable D call. CDR3 length: 17 residues. V was pared by 2 bases and J by 0 bases, with 17 bases between. Per germline, CDR1 SGHKS and CDR2 YYEKEE (reference sequence). The CDR3 region has the DNA TGTGCCAGCAGCTTTAGGACCCCGGGGATCTCTAACTATGGCTACACCTTC. Its translation: CASSFRTPGISNYGYTF.

This chain joins TRBV19 and TRBJ1-6; D remains ambiguous. Germline values: CDR1 LNHDA, CDR2 SQIVND (reference sequence). The CDR3 consists of 12 residues. V was cut by 6 bases and J by 8 bases, with 8 bases left in between. The CDR3 is CASSDMDSPLHF. The CDR3 region has the DNA TGTGCCAGTAGCGATATGGATTCACCCCTCCACTTT.

V usage is TRBV20-1 and J usage is TRBJ2-7; D gene uncertain. This CDR3 comprises 11 residues. Looked up from germline, CDR1 is DFQATT and CDR2 is SNEGSKA (reference sequence). V dropped 3 bases and J dropped 4 bases, with 7 bases sitting between them. The CDR3 sequence: CSASIQYEQYF. In DNA, the CDR3 is TGCAGTGCTAGTATTCAATACGAGCAGTACTTC.

The V call is TRBV5-6, the J call TRBJ2-2; D possibly uses TRBD1 or TRBD2 (5 bases each). Germline V gives CDR1 SGHDT, CDR2 YYEEEE. The CDR3 extends over 14 amino acids. The V and J ends lost 4 bases and 1 base respectively, with 8 bases between them. In nucleotides, the CDR3 is TGTGCCAGCAGCCTTGGGGGGAACACCGGGGAGCTGTTTTTT. Protein product: CASSLGGNTGELFF. Combining the CDR3 with reference TRBV5-6 and TRBJ2-2 gives the whole variable domain DAGVTQSPTHLIKTRGQQVTLRCSPKSGHDTVSWYQQALGQGPQFIFQYYEEEERQRGNFPDRFSGHQFPNYSSELNVNALLLGDSALYLCASSLGGNTGELFFGEGSRLTVL.

This rearrangement joins TRBV28 to TRBJ2-7, with 9 bases that match TRBD1. The J segment lost 9 bases and the V segment lost 5 bases, leaving 11 bases of the junction unmatched. This CDR3 spans 14 amino acids. The V gene's germline CDR1 is MDHEN and CDR2 SYDVKM. The CDR3 reads CASSPIGQGSGQYF. CDR3 nucleotides: TGTGCCAGCAGTCCCATCGGACAGGGGAGTGGGCAGTACTTC.

The V gene is TRBV6-6, the J gene TRBJ2-5, with 7 bases lining up with TRBD1. Germline CDR1 reads MNHNY; CDR2 reads SVGAGI (reference sequence). This CDR3 is 16 amino acids long. J was trimmed by 5 bases and V by 6 bases; bases with no gene match: 15. CDR3 in DNA: TGTGCCAGCAGAGCCCGTCAACAGGGGTTTAGGGAGACCCAGTACTTC. Its protein product is CASRARQQGFRETQYF.

The chain is built from TRBV4-3 and TRBJ1-3, with 7 bases lining up with TRBD1. J gave up 4 bases and V 0 bases, and 9 bases lay outside the gene matches. Germline CDR1 and CDR2: LGHNA and YSLEER. The CDR3 sequence is 17 residues long. This CDR3 is CASSQEKGASGGNTIYF. In nucleotides, the CDR3 is TGCGCCAGCAGCCAAGAAAAGGGGGCCTCGGGGGGAAACACCATATATTTT.